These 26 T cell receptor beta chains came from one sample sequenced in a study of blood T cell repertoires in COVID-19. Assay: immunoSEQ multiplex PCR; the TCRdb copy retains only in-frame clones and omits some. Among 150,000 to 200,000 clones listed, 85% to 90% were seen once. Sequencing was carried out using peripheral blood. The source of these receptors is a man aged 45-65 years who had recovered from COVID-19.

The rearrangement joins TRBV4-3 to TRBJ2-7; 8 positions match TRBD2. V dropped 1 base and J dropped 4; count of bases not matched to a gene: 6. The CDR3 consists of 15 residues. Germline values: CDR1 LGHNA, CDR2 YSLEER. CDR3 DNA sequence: TGCGCCAGCAGCCAAGGGGCTAGCGGGTGGTACGAGCAGTACTTC. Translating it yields CASSQGASGWYEQYF.

CDR3 loop: CASSFRQNEKLFF. As DNA, the CDR3 is TGTGCCAGCAGTTTTCGACAGAATGAAAAACTGTTTTTT. The gene calls are TRBV28 and TRBJ1-4, with a possible D match to TRBD1 (5 bases). Germline V gene sequence: CDR1 MDHEN, CDR2 SYDVKM. This CDR3 contains 13 residues. V lost 3 bases to trimming and J lost 5 bases, with 7 bases between them.

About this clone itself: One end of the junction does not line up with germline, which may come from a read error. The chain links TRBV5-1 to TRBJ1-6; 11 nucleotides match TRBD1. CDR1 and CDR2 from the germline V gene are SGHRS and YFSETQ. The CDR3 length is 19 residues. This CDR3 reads CASRFTWDRGSSYNSPLHF. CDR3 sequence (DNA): TGCGCCAGCCGCTTTACATGGGACAGGGGGAGCTCCTATAATTCACCCCTCCACTTT.

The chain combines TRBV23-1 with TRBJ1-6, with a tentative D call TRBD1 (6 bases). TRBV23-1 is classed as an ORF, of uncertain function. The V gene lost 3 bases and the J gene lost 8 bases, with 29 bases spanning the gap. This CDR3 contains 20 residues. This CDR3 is CASSHFLSTGILGEDSPLHF. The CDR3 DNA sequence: TGCGCCAGCAGTCATTTTCTCAGCACAGGGATTTTGGGTGAAGATTCACCCCTCCACTTT.

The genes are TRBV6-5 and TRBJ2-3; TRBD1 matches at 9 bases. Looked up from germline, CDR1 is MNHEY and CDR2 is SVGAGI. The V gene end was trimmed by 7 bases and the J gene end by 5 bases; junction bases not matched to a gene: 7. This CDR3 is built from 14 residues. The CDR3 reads CASTGTGLKDTQYF. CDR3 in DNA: TGTGCCAGCACTGGGACAGGGCTTAAAGATACGCAGTATTTT.

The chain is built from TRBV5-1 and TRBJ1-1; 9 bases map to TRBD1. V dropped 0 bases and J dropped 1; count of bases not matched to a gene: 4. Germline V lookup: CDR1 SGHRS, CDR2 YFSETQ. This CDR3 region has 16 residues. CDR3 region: CASSLAPTGGNTEAFF. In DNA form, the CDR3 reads TGCGCCAGCAGCTTGGCCCCGACAGGGGGGAACACTGAAGCTTTCTTT.

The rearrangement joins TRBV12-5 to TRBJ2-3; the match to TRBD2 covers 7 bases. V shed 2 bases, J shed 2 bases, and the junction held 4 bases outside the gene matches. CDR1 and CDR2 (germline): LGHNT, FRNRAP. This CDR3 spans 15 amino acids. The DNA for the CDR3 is TGTGCTAGTGGTTTGAGTAGCGGGTACACAGATACGCAGTATTTT. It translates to CASGLSSGYTDTQYF.

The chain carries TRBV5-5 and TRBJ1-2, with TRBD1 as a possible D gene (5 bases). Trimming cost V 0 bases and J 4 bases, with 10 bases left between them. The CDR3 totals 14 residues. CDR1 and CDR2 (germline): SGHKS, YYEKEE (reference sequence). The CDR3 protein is CASSLEGLSYGYTF. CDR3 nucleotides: TGTGCCAGCAGCTTGGAGGGGCTATCCTATGGCTACACCTTC.

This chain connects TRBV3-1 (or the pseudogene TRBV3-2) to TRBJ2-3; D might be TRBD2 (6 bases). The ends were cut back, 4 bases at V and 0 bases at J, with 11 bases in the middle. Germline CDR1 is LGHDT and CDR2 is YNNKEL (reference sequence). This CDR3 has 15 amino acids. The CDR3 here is CASSLTGTSTDTQYF. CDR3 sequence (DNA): TGTGCCAGCAGCCTAACGGGGACTAGCACAGATACGCAGTATTTT.

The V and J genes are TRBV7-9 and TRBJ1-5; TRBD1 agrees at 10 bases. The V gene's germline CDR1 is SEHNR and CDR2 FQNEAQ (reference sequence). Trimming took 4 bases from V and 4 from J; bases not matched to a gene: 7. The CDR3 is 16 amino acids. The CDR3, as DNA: TGTGCCAGCAGCTCAGCCGGGACAGGGGCGAATCAGCCCCAGCATTTT. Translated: CASSSAGTGANQPQHF.

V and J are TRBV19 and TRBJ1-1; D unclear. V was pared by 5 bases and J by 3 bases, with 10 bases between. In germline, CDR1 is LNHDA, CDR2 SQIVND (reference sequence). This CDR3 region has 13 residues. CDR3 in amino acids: CASSYSLDTEAFF. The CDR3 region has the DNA TGTGCCAGTAGTTACTCCCTGGACACTGAAGCTTTCTTT.

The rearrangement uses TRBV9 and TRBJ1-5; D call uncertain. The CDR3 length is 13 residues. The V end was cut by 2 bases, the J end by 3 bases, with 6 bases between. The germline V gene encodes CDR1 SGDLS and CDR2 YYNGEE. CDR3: CASSVSDNQPQHF. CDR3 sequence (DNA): TGTGCCAGCAGCGTGTCAGACAATCAGCCCCAGCATTTT.

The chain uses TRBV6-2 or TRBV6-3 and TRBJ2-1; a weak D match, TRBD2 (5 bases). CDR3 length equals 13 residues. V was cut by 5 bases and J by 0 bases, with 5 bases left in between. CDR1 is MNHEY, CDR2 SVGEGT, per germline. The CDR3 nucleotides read TGTGCCAGCAGTACTAGCTCCTACAATGAGCAGTTCTTC. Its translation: CASSTSSYNEQFF.

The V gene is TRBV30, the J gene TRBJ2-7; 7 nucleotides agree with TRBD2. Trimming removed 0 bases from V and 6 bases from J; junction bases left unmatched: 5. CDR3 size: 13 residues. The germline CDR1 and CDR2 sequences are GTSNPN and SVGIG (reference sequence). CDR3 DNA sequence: TGTGCCTGGAGTGTAGGACTAGGTTCCGAGCAGTACTTC. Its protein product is CAWSVGLGSEQYF.

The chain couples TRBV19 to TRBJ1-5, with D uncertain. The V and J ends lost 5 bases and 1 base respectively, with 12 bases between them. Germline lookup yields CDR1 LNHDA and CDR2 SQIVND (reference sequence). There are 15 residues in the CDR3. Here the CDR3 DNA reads TGTGCCAGTAGTCGAGGAAATCCAAGCAATCAGCCCCAGCATTTT. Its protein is CASSRGNPSNQPQHF.

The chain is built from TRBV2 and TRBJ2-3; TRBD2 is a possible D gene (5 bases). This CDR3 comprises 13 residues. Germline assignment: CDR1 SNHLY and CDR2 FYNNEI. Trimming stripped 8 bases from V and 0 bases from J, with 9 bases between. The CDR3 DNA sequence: TGTGCCAGCGGCGGGCGGAGCACAGATACGCAGTATTTT. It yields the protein CASGGRSTDTQYF.

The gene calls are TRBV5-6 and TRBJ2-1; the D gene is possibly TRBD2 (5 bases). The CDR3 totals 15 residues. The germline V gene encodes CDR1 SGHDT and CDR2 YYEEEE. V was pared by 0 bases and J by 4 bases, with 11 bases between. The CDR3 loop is CASSLARGRYNEQFF. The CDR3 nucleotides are TGTGCCAGCAGCTTGGCACGGGGTCGTTACAATGAGCAGTTCTTC. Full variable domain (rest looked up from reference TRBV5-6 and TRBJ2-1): DAGVTQSPTHLIKTRGQQVTLRCSPKSGHDTVSWYQQALGQGPQFIFQYYEEEERQRGNFPDRFSGHQFPNYSSELNVNALLLGDSALYLCASSLARGRYNEQFFGPGTRLTVL.

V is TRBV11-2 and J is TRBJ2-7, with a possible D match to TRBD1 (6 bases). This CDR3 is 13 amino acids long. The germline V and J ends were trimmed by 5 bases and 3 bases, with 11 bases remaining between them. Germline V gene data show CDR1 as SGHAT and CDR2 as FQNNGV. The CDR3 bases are TGTGCCAGCAGCCGAGGACAGAACTACGAGCAGTACTTC. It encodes CASSRGQNYEQYF.

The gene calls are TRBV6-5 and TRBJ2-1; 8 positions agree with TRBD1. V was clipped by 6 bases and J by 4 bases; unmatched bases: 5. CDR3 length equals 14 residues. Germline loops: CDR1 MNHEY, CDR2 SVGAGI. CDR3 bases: TGTGCCAGCAGGGGGACAGGTGATTACAATGAGCAGTTCTTC. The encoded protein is CASRGTGDYNEQFF.

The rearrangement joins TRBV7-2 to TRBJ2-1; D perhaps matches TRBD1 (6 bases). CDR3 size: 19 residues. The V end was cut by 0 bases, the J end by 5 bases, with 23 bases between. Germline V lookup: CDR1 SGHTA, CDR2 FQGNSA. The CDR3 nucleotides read TGTGCCAGCAGCTTAGCCCAGGTTCTGAAGTCAGGGGATCACAATGAGCAGTTCTTC. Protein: CASSLAQVLKSGDHNEQFF.

CDR3 protein: CSVEIRRNEQFF. The CDR3 DNA is TGCAGCGTTGAGATACGGAGGAATGAGCAGTTCTTC. V is TRBV29-1 and J is TRBJ2-1; D is possibly TRBD2 (5 bases). V lost 3 bases to trimming and J lost 7 bases, with 10 bases between them. Germline V gives CDR1 SQVTM, CDR2 ANQGSEA. The CDR3 extends over 12 amino acids.

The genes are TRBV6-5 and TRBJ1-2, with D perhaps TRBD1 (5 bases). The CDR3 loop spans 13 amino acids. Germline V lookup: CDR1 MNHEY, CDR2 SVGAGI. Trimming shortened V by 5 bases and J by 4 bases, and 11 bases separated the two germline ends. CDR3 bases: TGTGCCAGCAGTCCGACAGTGATCTATGGCTACACCTTC. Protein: CASSPTVIYGYTF.

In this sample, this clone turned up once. For the CDR3, the DNA is TGTGCCAGCAGCTCTCTTGGGGCAGGGGGTGGCTACACCTTC. Its translation: CASSSLGAGGGYTF. The chain is built from TRBV7-2 and TRBJ1-2; 7 bases align to TRBD1. In germline, CDR1 is SGHTA, CDR2 FQGNSA. CDR3 length: 14 residues. Trimming at V came to 4 bases and at J to 7 bases, leaving 9 bases not matched to a gene.

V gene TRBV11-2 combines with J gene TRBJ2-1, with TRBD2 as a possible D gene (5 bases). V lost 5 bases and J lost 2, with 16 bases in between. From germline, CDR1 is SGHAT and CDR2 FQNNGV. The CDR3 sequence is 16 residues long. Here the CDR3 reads CASSPLRRKPYNEQFF. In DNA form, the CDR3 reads TGTGCCAGCAGCCCCCTCCGGAGGAAACCCTACAATGAGCAGTTCTTC.

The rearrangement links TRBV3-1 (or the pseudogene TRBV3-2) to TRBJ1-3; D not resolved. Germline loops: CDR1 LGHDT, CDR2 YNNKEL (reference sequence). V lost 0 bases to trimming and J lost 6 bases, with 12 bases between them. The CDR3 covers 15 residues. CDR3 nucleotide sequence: TGTGCCAGCAGCCAAGACGGCGGAATGTTAAACACCATATATTTT. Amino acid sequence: CASSQDGGMLNTIYF.

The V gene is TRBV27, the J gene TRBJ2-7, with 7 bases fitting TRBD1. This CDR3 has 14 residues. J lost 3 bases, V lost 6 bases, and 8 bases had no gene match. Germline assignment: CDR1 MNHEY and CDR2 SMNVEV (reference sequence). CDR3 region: CASSSTGSYYEQYF. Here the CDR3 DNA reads TGTGCCAGCAGCTCGACAGGGTCCTACTACGAGCAGTACTTC.